This T cell receptor (beta chain) was identified in a study of response to subunit inactivated influenza vaccine (dated by TCRdb to the late 2010s). Study-level background: The study used deep quantitative T cell receptor repertoire profiling to track responses to a trivalent subunit inactivated influenza vaccine.

General findings and caveats noted by the study authors: According to the authors, only a limited number of new T cells may be recruited by each seasonal influenza vaccination.

For this clonotype: Its antigen is currently not known. Per-base quality was not reported, and no clone a single base away is much larger than it.

Sequences MDHEN (CDR1) and SYDVKM (CDR2) are obtained from the germline V gene. Trimming costs V 6 bases and J 6 bases, and their ends lie 8 bases apart. The CDR3 goes from the cysteine to the phenylalanine over 12 residues. Here the CDR3 DNA is all that survives: 36 bases in frame from base 1. The library was obtained by RT-PCR. The data were produced on an Illumina HiSeq 2500. Through fastp at Q25 and MiXCR, TCRdb rebuilt clones from the public reads, retaining in-frame beta chains. Each record represents a unique CDR3 protein, reported with the most common genes and DNA among its rows. The sample profile shows 650,000 to 850,000 distinct CDR3 sequences; approximately 15% of them were found once. The top ten clonotypes cover 6.5% to 8.5% of the sample.

The chain employs TRBV28 and TRBJ2-2; no D segment can be confidently identified. The sequencing here drew on PBMCs from blood, taken 14 days before vaccination. The clonotype originates from a man aged 50 to 59 who received an inactivated influenza vaccine. Donor details come from another sample of the same person, matched by shared clones. The sequenced DNA is TGTGCCAGCAGGACTCTCCCCGGGGAGCTGTTTTTT. This gives the protein CASRTLPGELFF.